A selection of T cell receptor beta chains follows, all from one sample in a study of blood T cells in healthy people across ages. MiXCR, run by TCRdb on the 5' RACE reads, gives a single entry per CDR3 protein. The data show around 800,000 distinct CDR3 sequences, around 24% seen once. The same sample was also used in a study of T cells of mothers and their children.

The sequencing input was blood. The origin of the receptors is a boy between 10 and 17 years old in good health. Each CDR3 is given with its conserved first and last residue. A D gene is named only where the DNA matches it firmly. The size entry is marked missing in some rows and otherwise reads once, few, many or a size class.

D gene,J gene,clone size,V gene,CDR3 protein,CDR3 DNA
-,TRBJ2-5,-,TRBV28,CASSSLIGPQETQYF,TGTGCCAGCAGTTCACTGATAGGCCCCCAAGAGACCCAGTACTTC
TRBD2,TRBJ2-7,-,TRBV10-3,CAISGGRGAGGLEGYEQYF,TGTGCCATCAGCGGCGGGAGGGGAGCGGGGGGCCTAGAGGGCTACGAGCAGTACTTC
-,TRBJ2-1,few,TRBV9,CASSVAPISSYNEQFF,TGTGCCAGCAGCGTAGCCCCGATCAGCTCCTACAATGAGCAGTTCTTC
-,TRBJ1-5,-,TRBV9,CASSVEQGYQPQHF,TGTGCCAGCAGCGTAGAACAGGGTTATCAGCCCCAGCATTTT
-,TRBJ2-2,few,TRBV12-3/TRBV12-4,CASSPFAGELFF,TGTGCCAGCAGTCCGTTCGCCGGGGAGCTGTTTTTT
TRBD2,TRBJ2-3,-,TRBV11-2,CASSQMSGGDTQYF,TGTGCCAGCAGCCAGATGAGCGGGGGGGATACGCAGTATTTT
-,TRBJ2-3,-,TRBV9,CASSPPVTDTQYF,TGTGCCAGCTCTCCCCCGGTGACAGATACGCAGTATTTT
-,TRBJ2-5,-,TRBV9,CASSDPGTQYF,TGTGCCAGCAGCGACCCCGGGACCCAGTACTTC
-,TRBJ1-6,few,TRBV10-3,CATEAGTGNSPLHF,TGTGCCACTGAAGCCGGGACGGGGAATTCACCCCTCCACTTT
-,TRBJ2-3,-,TRBV9,CASSLGGLVGLTDTQYF,TGTGCCAGCAGCCTCGGAGGGCTAGTGGGGCTCACAGATACGCAGTATTTT
TRBD1,TRBJ2-7,-,TRBV5-1,CASSWDRESHEQYF,TGCGCCAGCAGTTGGGACAGGGAATCCCACGAGCAGTACTTC
-,TRBJ2-2,-,TRBV7-3,CASSFWGAGGTGDLFF,TGTGCCAGCAGCTTTTGGGGCGCCGGGGGCACCGGGGACCTGTTTTTT
-,TRBJ1-4,-,TRBV20-1,CSAKGSNEKLFF,TGCAGTGCTAAAGGATCTAATGAAAAACTGTTTTTT
-,TRBJ1-2,-,TRBV7-2,CASSFMVGVNYGYTF,TGTGCCAGCAGCTTTATGGTAGGGGTGAACTATGGCTACACCTTC
TRBD1,TRBJ2-2,few,TRBV5-1,CASSFGQGITGELFF,TGCGCCAGCAGCTTTGGACAGGGGATAACCGGGGAGCTGTTTTTT
-,TRBJ2-7,-,TRBV6-6,CASSWNSYEQYF,TGTGCCAGCAGTTGGAACTCCTACGAGCAGTACTTC
-,TRBJ1-1,few,TRBV7-9,CASGYLNTEAFF,TGTGCCAGCGGATACTTGAACACTGAAGCTTTCTTT
-,TRBJ2-1,few,TRBV5-1,CASSLGGKQFF,TGCGCCAGCAGCTTGGGGGGAAAGCAGTTCTTC
TRBD2,TRBJ2-7,few,TRBV7-2,CASSLVTSGGNEQYF,TGTGCCAGCAGCTTAGTAACTAGCGGGGGAAACGAGCAGTACTTC
-,TRBJ1-6,-,TRBV3-1,CASSQSGGNSPLHF,TGTGCCAGCAGCCAATCGGGCGGGAATTCACCCCTCCACTTT
TRBD2,TRBJ2-5,-,TRBV24-1,CATSEAPSGGQETQYF,TGTGCCACCAGTGAAGCCCCTAGCGGGGGTCAAGAGACCCAGTACTTC
-,TRBJ1-1,-,TRBV7-9,CASSGVNTEAFF,TGTGCCAGCAGCGGAGTGAACACTGAAGCTTTCTTT
-,TRBJ1-3,-,TRBV29-1,CSVEEPYLGHLGNTIYF,TGCAGCGTTGAAGAGCCGTACCTTGGACACTTAGGAAACACCATATATTTT
-,TRBJ2-7,-,TRBV20-1,CSARVAAPYEQYF,TGCAGTGCTAGAGTGGCGGCGCCCTACGAGCAGTACTTC
TRBD2,TRBJ2-5,few,TRBV7-2,CAGSVNGGASQETQYF,TGTGCCGGCAGCGTTAACGGGGGGGCTTCCCAAGAGACCCAGTACTTC
TRBD2,TRBJ2-5,few,TRBV7-9,CASSPFGLAGGEETQYF,TGTGCCAGCAGCCCTTTCGGACTAGCGGGGGGAGAAGAGACCCAGTACTTC
TRBD1,TRBJ1-2,-,TRBV10-2,CASSGDSLNYGYTF,TGCGCCAGCAGCGGGGACAGTCTCAACTATGGCTACACCTTC
TRBD1,TRBJ2-7,few,TRBV7-9,CASSRTGQGFSYEQYF,TGTGCCAGCAGCCGAACGGGACAGGGCTTCTCCTACGAGCAGTACTTC
TRBD1,TRBJ2-1,few,TRBV10-3,CAISERQGNEQFF,TGTGCCATCAGTGAGAGACAGGGCAATGAGCAGTTCTTC
-,TRBJ1-4,few,TRBV28,CASSFLNNEKLFF,TGTGCCAGCAGTTTTCTTAATAATGAAAAACTGTTTTTT
TRBD1,TRBJ1-3,-,TRBV14,CASSPRQGLSGNTIYF,TGTGCCAGCAGCCCTCGACAGGGACTCTCTGGAAACACCATATATTTT
-,TRBJ2-5,few,TRBV7-2,CASSFGLTQETQYF,TGTGCCAGCAGCTTCGGACTCACCCAAGAGACCCAGTACTTC
-,TRBJ1-4,few,TRBV20-1,CSGRANEKLFF,TGCAGTGGAAGAGCTAATGAAAAACTGTTTTTT
-,TRBJ1-1,few,TRBV6-1,CASTFNPGIIDEAFF,TGTGCCAGCACGTTCAATCCCGGGATCATCGATGAAGCTTTCTTT
-,TRBJ1-1,few,TRBV12-3/TRBV12-4,CASRIIPSNTEAFF,TGTGCCAGCAGGATCATACCGTCGAACACTGAAGCTTTCTTT
-,TRBJ2-5,few,TRBV19,CASSIEGTQYF,TGTGCCAGTAGTATTGAAGGGACCCAGTACTTC
-,TRBJ2-7,-,TRBV3-1,CASSPWDGPYEQYF,TGTGCCAGCAGCCCGTGGGACGGACCCTACGAGCAGTACTTC
TRBD1,TRBJ2-5,few,TRBV5-8,CASSRTGFRGETQYF,TGTGCCAGCAGCCGGACAGGATTTAGGGGTGAGACCCAGTACTTC
-,TRBJ2-5,few,TRBV4-1,CASSQEGKLQETQYF,TGCGCCAGCAGCCAAGAGGGAAAGCTCCAGGAGACCCAGTACTTC
-,TRBJ1-5,-,TRBV12-3/TRBV12-4,CASSSPGGVDNQPQHF,TGTGCCAGCAGTTCCCCGGGGGGGGTGGACAATCAGCCCCAGCATTTT
TRBD2,TRBJ2-3,-,TRBV29-1,CSAGLAGTDTQYF,TGCAGCGCCGGACTAGCCGGCACAGATACGCAGTATTTT
-,TRBJ1-5,-,TRBV12-3/TRBV12-4,CASRYGHISNQPQHF,TGTGCCAGCAGATATGGACACATTAGCAATCAGCCCCAGCATTTT
-,TRBJ2-2,few,TRBV6-5,CASLPLTTGELFF,TGTGCCAGCCTACCCCTCACCACCGGGGAGCTGTTTTTT
-,TRBJ2-7,-,TRBV7-8,CASSLDGSRRYEQYF,TGTGCCAGCAGCTTAGACGGCAGTAGACGGTACGAGCAGTACTTC
TRBD2,TRBJ2-1,few,TRBV20-1,CSASIPSGVDEQFF,TGCAGTGCTAGTATTCCTAGCGGGGTAGATGAGCAGTTCTTC
-,TRBJ2-6,-,TRBV3-1,CASRPTSGANVLTF,TGTGCCAGCCGACCCACCTCTGGGGCCAACGTCCTGACTTTC
TRBD1,TRBJ2-3,-,TRBV2,CASYRGHKDTQYF,TGTGCCAGCTACAGGGGGCATAAAGATACGCAGTATTTT
-,TRBJ2-2,few,TRBV5-1,CASSLEGRGDGPGELFF,TGCGCCAGCAGCTTGGAGGGCAGGGGCGACGGCCCCGGGGAGCTGTTTTTT
TRBD1,TRBJ2-5,few,TRBV11-2,CASSFRPGGGETQYF,TGTGCCAGCAGCTTTAGGCCAGGGGGCGGAGAGACCCAGTACTTC
-,TRBJ2-1,-,TRBV5-1,CASSRSPGDYNEQFF,TGCGCCAGCAGCCGTTCACCTGGGGATTACAATGAGCAGTTCTTC
-,TRBJ2-6,few,TRBV6-5,CASSYSPGFVSGANVLTF,TGTGCCAGCAGTTACTCACCGGGTTTTGTCTCTGGGGCCAACGTCCTGACTTTC
TRBD2,TRBJ2-1,-,TRBV4-2,CASSQGLAGTYEQFF,TGTGCCAGCAGCCAGGGACTAGCGGGGACATATGAGCAGTTCTTC
-,TRBJ2-5,-,TRBV6-5,CASSYSRGAETQYF,TGTGCCAGCAGTTACTCCCGGGGCGCAGAGACCCAGTACTTC
-,TRBJ2-3,-,TRBV6-5,CASSYWRGRPDTQYF,TGTGCCAGCAGTTACTGGAGGGGGCGACCAGATACGCAGTATTTT